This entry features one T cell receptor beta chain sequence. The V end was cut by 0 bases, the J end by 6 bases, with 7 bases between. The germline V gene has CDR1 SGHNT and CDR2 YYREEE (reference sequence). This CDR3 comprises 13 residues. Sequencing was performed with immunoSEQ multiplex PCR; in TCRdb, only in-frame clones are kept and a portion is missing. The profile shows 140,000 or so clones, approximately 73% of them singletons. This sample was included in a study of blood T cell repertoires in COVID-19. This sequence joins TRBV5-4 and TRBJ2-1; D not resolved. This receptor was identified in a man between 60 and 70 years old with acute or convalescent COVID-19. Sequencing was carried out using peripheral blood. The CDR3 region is CASSLAGLNEQFF. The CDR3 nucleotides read TGTGCCAGCAGCTTGGCTGGCCTCAATGAGCAGTTCTTC.